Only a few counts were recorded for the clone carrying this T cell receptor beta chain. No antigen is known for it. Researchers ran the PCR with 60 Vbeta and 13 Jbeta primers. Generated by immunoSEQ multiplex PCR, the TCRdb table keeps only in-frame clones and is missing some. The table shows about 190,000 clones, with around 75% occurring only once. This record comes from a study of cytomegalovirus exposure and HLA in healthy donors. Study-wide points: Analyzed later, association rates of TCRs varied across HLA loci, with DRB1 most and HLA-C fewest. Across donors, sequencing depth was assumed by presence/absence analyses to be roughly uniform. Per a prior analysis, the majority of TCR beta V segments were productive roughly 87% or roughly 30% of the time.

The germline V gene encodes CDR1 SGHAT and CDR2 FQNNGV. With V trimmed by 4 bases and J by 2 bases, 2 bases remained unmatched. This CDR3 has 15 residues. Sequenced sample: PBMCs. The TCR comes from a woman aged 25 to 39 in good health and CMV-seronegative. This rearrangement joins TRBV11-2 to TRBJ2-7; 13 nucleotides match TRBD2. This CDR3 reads CASSSGTSGAYEQYF. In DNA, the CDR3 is TGTGCCAGCAGCTCCGGGACTAGCGGGGCCTACGAGCAGTACTTC.